The TCR beta chain under discussion was sequenced for a study of T cells in pancreatic ductal adenocarcinoma. Study results and limitations: No significant tumor-blood clonality difference; means were about 0.1 and 0.07. This surgical cohort overrepresents the minority presenting with early-stage disease. Tumor-versus-blood clonality comparisons may be biased toward lower tumor diversity.

Clones were read by immunoSEQ multiplex PCR, and TCRdb kept only the in-frame ones, dropping some. This table has over 90,000 clones, 90% to 95% appearing once. This CDR3 has 15 amino acids. Trimming removed 1 base at V and 0 bases at J, with 8 bases between. The germline V gene encodes CDR1 SGHDT and CDR2 YYEEEE. To note about this clone: The target antigen is unknown.

Selected pancreatic ductal adenocarcinoma patients had undergone surgery without neoadjuvant therapy. This receptor was obtained from a human donor with pancreatic ductal adenocarcinoma. This rearrangement joins TRBV5-6 to TRBJ1-5, with no clear D. Material for sequencing was PBMCs. CDR3 residues: CASSLLRYSNQPQHF. CDR3 coding DNA: TGTGCCAGCAGCTTGTTACGCTATAGCAATCAGCCCCAGCATTTT. The full variable domain, completed using reference TRBV5-6 and TRBJ1-5, is DAGVTQSPTHLIKTRGQQVTLRCSPKSGHDTVSWYQQALGQGPQFIFQYYEEEERQRGNFPDRFSGHQFPNYSSELNVNALLLGDSALYLCASSLLRYSNQPQHFGDGTRLSIL.